Presented here are 8 T cell receptor beta chains from one specimen sequenced in a study of T cells in women clearing cervical HPV infection. Sequenced by immunoSEQ multiplex PCR; TCRdb stores in-frame clones only, minus some. This sample's clone table lists around 18,000 clones. Sequencing used blood buffy coat. Every receptor here comes from a woman aged 18 to 75 with a cervical HPV16 infection that either progressed to CIN3+ or cleared (not recorded which).

About this clone itself: The CDR3 end is not reached by the read, which stops 3 residues before it; the germline J gene fills it in. The V and J genes are TRBV30 and TRBJ1-1, with 8 bases matching TRBD1. The V gene's germline CDR1 is GTSNPN and CDR2 SVGIG (reference sequence). The length of the CDR3 is 17 residues. The trim removed 3 bases at V and 3 bases at J, leaving 15 bases unmatched. Partial CDR3 DNA: TGTGCCTGGAGCCCCCGAGACAGGGGTTTCGGGTACACTGAA. Protein product: CAWSPRDRGFGYTE. From start to end, the CDR3 is CAWSPRDRGFGYTEAFF. The complete variable domain, with remaining parts taken from reference TRBV30 and TRBJ1-1, reads SQTIHQWPATLVQPVGSPLSLECTVEGTSNPNLYWYRQAAGRGLQLLFYSVGIGQISSEVPQNLSASRPQDRQFILSSKKLLLSDSGFYLCAWSPRDRGFGYTEAFFGQGTRLTVV.

To note about this clone: The read ends 3 residues early relative to the CDR3; the germline J gene fills the gap. The genes are TRBV7-3 and TRBJ2-6, with 11 bases lining up with TRBD2. Germline V gene data show CDR1 as SGHTA and CDR2 as FQGTGA. The V and J ends lost 3 bases and 0 bases, in that order; junction bases with no gene match: 1. The CDR3 is made up of 17 amino acids. Here the CDR3 reads CASSFSGGASGANVLTF. The part of the CDR3 DNA that was read is TGTGCCAGCAGCTTTAGCGGGGGGGCCTCTGGGGCCAACGTC.

Concerning this clone: Relative to the germline gene, one junction end is altered; a read error may explain this. Read coverage stops 3 residues before the CDR3 terminus; the germline J gene supplies the remainder. This chain uses TRBV7-9 with TRBJ2-3, with 8 bases identical to TRBD1. Germline lookup yields CDR1 SEHNR and CDR2 FQNEAQ (reference sequence). The CDR3 is made up of 15 amino acids. The chain's CDR3 is CAGSARDRTTDTQYF. The CDR3 bases that were read are TGTGCCGGCAGCGCCCGGGACAGGACCACAGATACG. Supplemented by reference TRBV7-9 and TRBJ2-3, the full variable domain reads DTGVSQNPRHKITKRGQNVTFRCDPISEHNRLYWYRQTLGQGPEFLTYFQNEAQLEKSRLLSDRFSAERPKGSFSTLEIQRTEQGDSAMYLCAGSARDRTTDTQYFGPGTRLTVL.

In the case of this clone: The read is 3 residues too short to cover the CDR3 end, so that end is filled in from the germline J gene. V gene TRBV14 combines with J gene TRBJ2-5; perhaps TRBD2 as D (6 bases). Germline V gives CDR1 SGHDN, CDR2 FVKESK. The CDR3 runs to 14 residues. V was clipped by 3 bases and J by 4 bases, with 12 bases between them. The CDR3 sequence: CASSQGLRLETQYF. Partial CDR3 DNA: TGTGCCAGCAGCCAGGGACTGAGGCTAGAGACC.

Frequency places this clone as medium-sized. The read stops 3 residues short of the end of the CDR3; the missing end is completed from the germline J gene. J is TRBJ2-3 and V is TRBV20-1; TRBD2 matches at 10 bases. The germline gives CDR1 DFQATT, CDR2 SNEGSKA (reference sequence). J lost 2 bases, V lost 0 bases, and 5 bases had no gene match. This CDR3 comprises 16 residues. CDR3 protein: CSARDPSGGATDTQYF. The covered CDR3 bases are TGCAGTGCTAGAGATCCTAGCGGGGGTGCCACAGATACG.

Remarks on this clone: The CDR3 extends 3 residues past the end of the read, so its final part is completed from the germline J gene. The chain employs TRBV19 and TRBJ2-3; possibly TRBD1 for D (6 bases). This CDR3 is 14 amino acids long. CDR1 is LNHDA, CDR2 SQIVND, per germline (reference sequence). The part of the CDR3 DNA that was read is TGTGCCAGTAGCAAGGACAGTCGCAATCAGCCG. Its protein is CASSKDSRNQP. The CDR3 in its entirety is CASSKDSRNQPQYF.

Points on this clone: Read sequence stops 3 residues before the CDR3 end, and the germline J gene provides the missing end. V is TRBV2 and J is TRBJ2-3, with 8 bases that match TRBD2. This CDR3 contains 15 residues. Germline V CDR1 and CDR2: SNHLY, FYNNEI. The CDR3 reads CASSRLTSAQETQYF. The sequenced CDR3 bases are TGTGCCAGCAGTCGATTGACTAGCGCTCAAGAGACG.

Concerning this clone itself: The read terminates 3 residues before the CDR3 end, so the remaining end is supplied by the germline J gene. The chain combines TRBV18 with TRBJ1-2; 7 bases fit TRBD1. The CDR3 covers 18 residues. Germline V CDR1 and CDR2: KGHSH, LQKENI. The CDR3 region is CASSPQTGVSRLGNDYTF. The CDR3 DNA, read in part, is TGTGCCAGCTCACCACAAACAGGGGTTTCTCGTCTAGGGAATGAC. The full variable domain, in which reference TRBV18 and TRBJ1-2 provide the parts outside the CDR3, is NAGVMQNPRHLVRRRGQEARLRCSPMKGHSHVYWYRQLPEEGLKFMVYLQKENIIDESGMPKERFSAEFPKEGPSILRIQQVVRGDSAAYFCASSPQTGVSRLGNDYTFGSGTRLTVV.